These T cell receptor beta chains were read from a single sample in a study of CD8 T cells in Susac syndrome. TCRdb processed the immunoSEQ multiplex PCR reads anew with MiXCR; each CDR3 protein has one entry. The data show about 120,000 distinct CDR3 sequences, about 95% seen once. The source material was CD8+ T cells from PBMCs. Every receptor here comes from a human donor with Susac syndrome. The CDR3 runs from the conserved cysteine through the conserved F or W.

j_gene,len,v_gene,CDR3aa
TRBJ2-4,18,TRBV7-8,CASSLAPGGASAKNIQYF
TRBJ2-7,14,TRBV7-2,CASSQHAGSYEQYF
TRBJ1-2,14,TRBV5-1,CASSLGPPASGYTF
TRBJ1-2,17,TRBV4-3,CASSQVGQGALNYGYTF
TRBJ2-5,13,TRBV30,CAWSRAPQETQYF
TRBJ2-3,14,TRBV11-2,CASSLGGDYYTQYF
TRBJ1-5,16,TRBV6-2/TRBV6-3,CASSYRWTAGNQPQHF
TRBJ2-1,17,TRBV4-2,CASSQVMEGARYNEQFF
TRBJ2-7,13,TRBV12-5,CASGHGQSYEQYF
TRBJ1-6,14,TRBV7-8,CASSDRTANSPLHF
TRBJ1-5,14,TRBV27,CASSLSPRGGPQHF
TRBJ2-5,13,TRBV12-3/TRBV12-4,CASSLSGRETQYF
TRBJ2-1,13,TRBV27,CASSPGLYNEQFF
TRBJ1-1,14,TRBV9,CASSPNRDWTEAFF
TRBJ2-7,14,TRBV27,CASSFGGGPYEQYF
TRBJ1-1,15,TRBV12-3/TRBV12-4,CASSFDWGLNTEAFF
TRBJ2-1,15,TRBV3-1,CASSPEVGRSDEQFF
TRBJ1-5,14,TRBV3-1,CASSQVAGNQPQHF
TRBJ1-5,16,TRBV2,CASSSPTEKSNQPQHF
TRBJ2-4,16,TRBV7-6,CASSLGGQGLENIQYF
TRBJ1-2,14,TRBV28,CATKTGGSNYGYTF
TRBJ2-7,14,TRBV11-2,CASSFASGSYEQYF
TRBJ2-5,17,TRBV20-1,CSANEQGALVLGETQYF
TRBJ2-3,15,TRBV19,CASSHSGGSTDTQYF
TRBJ2-3,14,TRBV7-9,CASSSGANADTQYF
TRBJ2-7,15,TRBV4-3,CASSQDGQVYNEQYF
TRBJ1-1,14,TRBV12-3/TRBV12-4,CASNSGGVNTEAFF
TRBJ2-3,14,TRBV19,CASSWNGGSDTQYF
TRBJ2-5,13,TRBV14,CASSQELRETQYF
TRBJ2-5,14,TRBV7-9,CASSLAQEVETQYF
TRBJ1-2,14,TRBV7-2,CASSLGQGGTGYTF
TRBJ2-7,14,TRBV7-8,CASSVDRGHYEQYF
TRBJ2-7,13,TRBV7-8,CASSLDSLDEQYF
TRBJ2-7,13,TRBV5-4,CASSPTSGYEQYF
TRBJ1-5,18,TRBV4-1,CASSLNDRQGRIHQPQHF
TRBJ1-1,14,TRBV5-4,CASSLATGVTEAFF
TRBJ2-1,15,TRBV24-1,CATSDGDRGQGEQFF
TRBJ2-7,13,TRBV5-1,CASSLGSGAEQYF